A selection of T cell receptor beta chains follows, all from one sample in a study of identical twins. TCRdb reprocessed the 5' RACE reads via MiXCR and lists one record per CDR3 protein. Of around 450,000 distinct CDR3 sequences in the sample, more than 13% were seen once. The sample also formed part of further work on yellow fever vaccine responses in identical twins.

The material sequenced was CD4+ T cells sorted from blood. The receptors were sampled from a young woman in good health. Both conserved end residues are part of each CDR3. The D gene is left open where the match is weak. Only part of the rows carry a size: once, few, many, or a class if the clone is expanded.

J gene: TRBJ2-3
D gene: .
clone size: .
V gene: TRBV29-1
CDR3 protein: CSVRVVASTDTQYF
CDR3 DNA: TGCAGCGTTCGGGTGGTCGCTAGCACAGATACGCAGTATTTT

J gene: TRBJ1-1
D gene: TRBD1
clone size: .
V gene: TRBV5-1
CDR3 protein: CASSRDRTEAFF
CDR3 DNA: TGCGCCAGCAGCAGGGACAGAACTGAAGCTTTCTTT

J gene: TRBJ2-1
D gene: .
clone size: few
V gene: TRBV5-1
CDR3 protein: CASSLSLGFEQFF
CDR3 DNA: TGCGCCAGCAGCTTATCTCTGGGGTTTGAGCAGTTCTTC

J gene: TRBJ2-3
D gene: TRBD2
clone size: .
V gene: TRBV20-1
CDR3 protein: CSARPLGRSLTDTQYF
CDR3 DNA: TGCAGTGCTAGACCCCTCGGGAGGAGTCTAACAGATACGCAGTATTTT

J gene: TRBJ2-2
D gene: .
clone size: .
V gene: TRBV9
CDR3 protein: CASSVGGQPTGELFF
CDR3 DNA: TGTGCCAGCAGCGTAGGAGGACAGCCCACCGGGGAGCTGTTTTTT

J gene: TRBJ2-1
D gene: TRBD2
clone size: few
V gene: TRBV3-1
CDR3 protein: CASSQVLAVTYNEQFF
CDR3 DNA: TGTGCCAGCAGCCAAGTACTAGCGGTGACCTACAATGAGCAGTTCTTC

J gene: TRBJ2-1
D gene: .
clone size: few
V gene: TRBV19
CDR3 protein: CASSMLWDPGSEQFF
CDR3 DNA: TGTGCCAGTAGTATGTTGTGGGACCCCGGCAGTGAGCAGTTCTTC

J gene: TRBJ2-7
D gene: .
clone size: few
V gene: TRBV28
CDR3 protein: CASSLVGGGEQYF
CDR3 DNA: TGTGCCAGCAGTTTAGTCGGGGGCGGCGAGCAGTACTTC

J gene: TRBJ1-2
D gene: .
clone size: few
V gene: TRBV5-1
CDR3 protein: CASSPLMDYGYTF
CDR3 DNA: TGCGCCAGCAGCCCGCTAATGGACTATGGCTACACCTTC

J gene: TRBJ2-5
D gene: .
clone size: few
V gene: TRBV5-1
CDR3 protein: CASSNQGIETQYF
CDR3 DNA: TGCGCCAGCAGCAATCAGGGTATAGAGACCCAGTACTTC

J gene: TRBJ2-1
D gene: TRBD1
clone size: few
V gene: TRBV6-4
CDR3 protein: CASSLPGQGHNEQFF
CDR3 DNA: TGTGCCAGCAGTTTACCGGGACAGGGGCACAATGAGCAGTTCTTC

J gene: TRBJ1-1
D gene: .
clone size: .
V gene: TRBV15
CDR3 protein: CATSTGVNTEAFF
CDR3 DNA: TGTGCCACCAGCACAGGGGTGAACACTGAAGCTTTCTTT

J gene: TRBJ2-7
D gene: .
clone size: .
V gene: TRBV4-1
CDR3 protein: CASSQDLAGRPSYEQYF
CDR3 DNA: TGCGCCAGCAGCCAAGATCTGGCAGGTCGCCCGTCCTACGAGCAGTACTTC

J gene: TRBJ1-3
D gene: .
clone size: few
V gene: TRBV10-2
CDR3 protein: CASRGPDSGNTIYF
CDR3 DNA: TGCGCCAGCAGGGGACCCGACTCTGGAAACACCATATATTTT

J gene: TRBJ2-3
D gene: .
clone size: .
V gene: TRBV11-1
CDR3 protein: CASSTSGGSSVRTDTQYF
CDR3 DNA: TGTGCCAGCAGCACATCGGGGGGCTCTAGCGTCCGCACAGATACGCAGTATTTT

J gene: TRBJ2-1
D gene: .
clone size: many
V gene: TRBV12-5
CDR3 protein: CASGLVQVVGHHNEQFF
CDR3 DNA: TGTGCTAGTGGTTTGGTACAGGTAGTGGGACATCACAATGAGCAGTTCTTC

J gene: TRBJ2-7
D gene: .
clone size: few
V gene: TRBV11-2
CDR3 protein: CASSPLTSSYEQYF
CDR3 DNA: TGTGCCAGCAGCCCTCTGACTAGTTCCTACGAGCAGTACTTC

J gene: TRBJ2-4
D gene: TRBD1
clone size: .
V gene: TRBV20-1
CDR3 protein: CSASGDRGWAKNIQYF
CDR3 DNA: TGCAGTGCTAGTGGGGACAGGGGATGGGCCAAAAACATTCAGTACTTC

J gene: TRBJ2-2
D gene: .
clone size: .
V gene: TRBV5-5
CDR3 protein: CASSKHWSGELFF
CDR3 DNA: TGTGCCAGCAGCAAACATTGGTCCGGGGAGCTGTTTTTT

J gene: TRBJ2-2
D gene: .
clone size: .
V gene: TRBV4-3
CDR3 protein: CASSPRTPQGPNTGELFF
CDR3 DNA: TGCGCCAGCAGCCCCAGAACCCCTCAGGGCCCGAACACCGGGGAGCTGTTTTTT

J gene: TRBJ2-4
D gene: .
clone size: many
V gene: TRBV11-1
CDR3 protein: CASSNRDGIIIAKNIQYF
CDR3 DNA: TGTGCCAGCAGCAACCGGGACGGGATTATAATAGCCAAAAACATTCAGTACTTC

J gene: TRBJ2-5
D gene: .
clone size: .
V gene: TRBV2
CDR3 protein: CAAGPGRWQETQYF
CDR3 DNA: TGTGCCGCAGGACCGGGACGGTGGCAAGAGACCCAGTACTTC

J gene: TRBJ2-3
D gene: .
clone size: many
V gene: TRBV20-1
CDR3 protein: CSARIRETDTQYF
CDR3 DNA: TGCAGTGCTAGAATCCGGGAGACAGATACGCAGTATTTT

J gene: TRBJ2-5
D gene: .
clone size: many
V gene: TRBV19
CDR3 protein: CASSTGRETQYF
CDR3 DNA: TGTGCCAGTAGTACAGGGAGAGAGACCCAGTACTTC

J gene: TRBJ2-3
D gene: .
clone size: few
V gene: TRBV5-5
CDR3 protein: CASSFKGTDTQYF
CDR3 DNA: TGTGCCAGCAGCTTCAAAGGCACAGATACGCAGTATTTT

J gene: TRBJ2-6
D gene: .
clone size: many
V gene: TRBV5-6
CDR3 protein: CASSIPRTGANVLTF
CDR3 DNA: TGTGCCAGCAGCATACCGCGGACTGGGGCCAACGTCCTGACTTTC

J gene: TRBJ2-3
D gene: TRBD2
clone size: few
V gene: TRBV11-2
CDR3 protein: CASSLARTSGASKYF
CDR3 DNA: TGTGCCAGCAGCTTAGCGCGGACTAGCGGGGCCTCGAAGTATTTT